The clone carrying this T cell receptor (beta chain) was observed once. V shed 4 bases and J 5 bases; nucleotides not matched to a gene: 8. In germline, CDR1 is LGHDT, CDR2 YNNKEL (reference sequence). The CDR3 is made up of 16 amino acids. The data stem from a study of blood T cell repertoires in COVID-19. Clones were sequenced by immunoSEQ multiplex PCR, and TCRdb holds only the in-frame ones, with some missing. The table has some 160,000 clones, 80% to 90% seen once. V gene TRBV3-1 (or the pseudogene TRBV3-2) combines with J gene TRBJ2-5, with 12 bases that match TRBD2. The clonotype originates from a woman aged 55-70 years with active COVID-19. Sequencing used peripheral blood. CDR3 protein: CASSLRTGTSGETQYF. CDR3 DNA sequence: TGTGCCAGCAGCCTGAGGACCGGGACTAGCGGGGAGACCCAGTACTTC.